The present T cell receptor (beta chain) was sequenced within a study of blood T cell repertoires in COVID-19. Overall study context: From the United States, Italy and Spain came samples of acute and convalescent COVID-19.

Clinical histories supplied by participants themselves formed the basis of cohort assignment. Exposed enrollees encountered a COVID-19 case at some point within 2 weeks before study entry. Assay: immunoSEQ multiplex PCR; the TCRdb copy retains only in-frame clones and omits some. The table lists about 350,000 clones, 88% of them singletons. Germline CDR1 KGHDR, CDR2 SFDVKD. After removal of 0 bases from V and 3 bases from J, the junction contained 6 bases not matched to a gene. The CDR3 has 17 amino acids. This sequence joins TRBV24-1 and TRBJ2-1; 8 bases agree with TRBD2. The TCR originated in a woman aged 25 to 39 who had been exposed to COVID-19. The sample taken for sequencing was PBMCs or T cells enriched from blood (not recorded which). The CDR3 DNA follows: TGTGCCACCAGTGATTTGACGAGCGGGAGTCTCTACAATGAGCAGTTCTTC. As protein: CATSDLTSGSLYNEQFF.